One and the same sample provided the 10 T cell receptor beta chains below, sequenced in a study of graft-versus-host responses after intestinal transplantation. Sequencing was performed with immunoSEQ multiplex PCR; in TCRdb, only in-frame clones are kept and a portion is missing. The profile shows about 110,000 clones, about 94% of them singletons. Their target antigens are unknown. The sample consisted of unstimulated CD8+ T cells sorted from spleen or lymph node cells, taken before intestinal transplant. The source of these receptors is a human donor who received an intestinal transplant.

This chain joins TRBV11-2 and TRBJ1-1, with 8 bases fitting TRBD1. This CDR3 comprises 18 residues. Unmatched junction bases numbered 14, after V lost 5 bases and J lost 0 bases. The germline V gene encodes CDR1 SGHAT and CDR2 FQNNGV. The CDR3: CASSDPPTRQGLNTEAFF. The CDR3 region has the DNA TGTGCCAGCAGCGACCCCCCCACCCGACAGGGGCTGAACACTGAAGCTTTCTTT.

V is TRBV5-1 and J is TRBJ2-7; D may be TRBD2 (6 bases). The V end was cut by 6 bases, the J end by 1 base, with 11 bases between. This CDR3 has 13 residues. The germline V gene has CDR1 SGHRS and CDR2 YFSETQ. Here the CDR3 DNA reads TGCGCCAGCACCCGGGACTCTTCCTACGAGCAGTACTTC. The encoded protein is CASTRDSSYEQYF.

The chain joins TRBV19 to TRBJ2-3, with a tentative D call TRBD2 (6 bases). This CDR3 has 16 amino acids. V was trimmed by 1 base and J by 4 bases, leaving 15 bases between them. CDR1 and CDR2 (germline): LNHDA, SQIVND (reference sequence). The CDR3 sequence: CASSIGTAGGADTQYF. The CDR3 bases are TGTGCCAGTAGTATAGGTACAGCGGGCGGTGCAGATACGCAGTATTTT.

The genes are TRBV6-1 and TRBJ2-7; possible D gene TRBD2, 5 bases. This CDR3 is 14 amino acids long. Trimming cost V 5 bases and J 6 bases, with 17 bases left between them. From germline, CDR1 is MNHNS and CDR2 SASEGT. The CDR3 loop is CASSPTRYFLEQYF. Written as DNA, the CDR3 is TGTGCCAGCAGTCCCACTAGGTACTTCCTCGAGCAGTACTTC.

The chain has TRBV29-1 and TRBJ2-5; 14 bases agree with TRBD2. The J segment lost 5 bases and the V segment lost 5 bases, leaving 7 bases of the junction unmatched. Germline values: CDR1 SQVTM, CDR2 ANQGSEA. The CDR3 is made up of 15 amino acids. The CDR3 loop is CSVTGLAGGGETQYF. CDR3 coding DNA: TGCAGCGTTACTGGACTAGCGGGAGGAGGGGAGACCCAGTACTTC.

This clone was seen a single time. V is TRBV6-5 and J is TRBJ2-7, with 8 bases identical to TRBD2. V shed 10 bases, J shed 1 base, and the junction held 12 bases outside the gene matches. The CDR3 runs to 15 residues. The germline CDR1 and CDR2 sequences are MNHEY and SVGAGI. The CDR3 spells CATAGQRELSYEQYF. The CDR3 DNA reads as TGTGCCACGGCCGGCCAGCGGGAGCTGTCCTACGAGCAGTACTTC.

The chain recombines TRBV19 with TRBJ1-2; tentatively, D is TRBD1 (5 bases). V lost 6 bases and J 6 bases, leaving 23 bases between the germline ends. CDR3 length equals 16 residues. Germline V gene data show CDR1 as LNHDA and CDR2 as SQIVND (reference sequence). This chain's CDR3 is CASSYTYGREGNGYTF. CDR3 DNA sequence: TGTGCCAGTAGCTACACCTACGGCAGGGAGGGAAATGGCTACACCTTC.

Comment on this clone: The same CDR3 arises from other DNA sequences in this sample as well. V is TRBV9 and J is TRBJ1-1; D not certain. V lost 0 bases and J 4 bases, leaving 7 bases between the germline ends. CDR1 and CDR2 (germline): SGDLS, YYNGEE. This CDR3 is built from 13 residues. CDR3 coding DNA: TGTGCCAGCAGCGTAGGGGGAGCCACTGAAGCTTTCTTT. This translates into CASSVGGATEAFF.

The gene calls are TRBV30 and TRBJ2-3; 7 bases are a match to TRBD1. CDR1 and CDR2 from the germline V gene are GTSNPN and SVGIG (reference sequence). The CDR3 is made up of 11 amino acids. Unmatched junction bases numbered 7, after V lost 8 bases and J lost 8 bases. The CDR3 here is CARRGGSTQYF. DNA for the CDR3: TGTGCCAGGCGAGGGGGCTCTACGCAGTATTTT.

The DNA for the CDR3 is TGTGCCAGCAGCTTGGGGGACAGTAACGAGCAGTACTTC. It translates to CASSLGDSNEQYF. V and J are TRBV7-9 and TRBJ2-7; 7 bases are shared with TRBD1. Germline V lookup: CDR1 SEHNR, CDR2 FQNEAQ (reference sequence). With V trimmed by 3 bases and J by 5 bases, 4 bases remained unmatched. CDR3 length equals 13 residues.